This T cell receptor beta chain was identified in a study of human T cells and chemical hapten exposure. Study-wide background: Across the whole study, which lasted about 5.5 months, patients were given diphenylcyclopropenone on the scalp once a week.

Trimming cost V 7 bases and J 5 bases; bases outside gene matches: 7. Germline V gives CDR1 SGHDT, CDR2 YYEEEE. The CDR3 contains 13 residues. The time point: patch test 3, about 24 weeks after DPC sensitization. Treatment meaning: therapeutic diphenylcyclopropenone sensitization with weekly scalp DPC. One entry per CDR3 protein results from TCRdb running MiXCR on the RACE reads. This table holds roughly 64,000 distinct CDR3 sequences, more than 9.5% found once. This specimen consisted of whole blood, obtained in connection with sensitization to the hapten diphenylcyclopropenone (DPC). The V call is TRBV5-6, the J call TRBJ1-1, with TRBD1 identical over 8 bases. The sequence derives from a woman under 40 with alopecia areata. Some clones in this sample may be carry-over from other donors' samples. The CDR3 reads CASWTGRDTEAFF. CDR3 nucleotide sequence: TGTGCCAGCTGGACAGGGAGGGATACTGAAGCTTTCTTT.